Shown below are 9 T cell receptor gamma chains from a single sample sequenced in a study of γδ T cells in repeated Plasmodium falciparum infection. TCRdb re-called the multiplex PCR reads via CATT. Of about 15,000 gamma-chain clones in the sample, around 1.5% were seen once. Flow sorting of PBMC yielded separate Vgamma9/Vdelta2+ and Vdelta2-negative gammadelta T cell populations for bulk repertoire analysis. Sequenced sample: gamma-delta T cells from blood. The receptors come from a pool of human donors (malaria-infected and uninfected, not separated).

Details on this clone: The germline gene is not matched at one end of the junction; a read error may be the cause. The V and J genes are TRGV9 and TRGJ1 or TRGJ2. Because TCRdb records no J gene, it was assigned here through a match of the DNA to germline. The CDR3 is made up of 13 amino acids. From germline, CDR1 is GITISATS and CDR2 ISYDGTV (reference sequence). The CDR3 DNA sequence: TGTGCCTGGTGGAGGTGGACTTATTATAAGAAACTCTTT. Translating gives CAWWRWTYYKKLF.

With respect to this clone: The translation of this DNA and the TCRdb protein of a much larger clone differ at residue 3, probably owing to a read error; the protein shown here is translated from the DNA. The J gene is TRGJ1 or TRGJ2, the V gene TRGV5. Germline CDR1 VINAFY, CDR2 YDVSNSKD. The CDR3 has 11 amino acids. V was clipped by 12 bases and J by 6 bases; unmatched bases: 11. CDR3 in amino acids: CAAPLSYKKLF. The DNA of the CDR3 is TGTGCCGCCCCATTATCTTATAAGAAACTCTTT.

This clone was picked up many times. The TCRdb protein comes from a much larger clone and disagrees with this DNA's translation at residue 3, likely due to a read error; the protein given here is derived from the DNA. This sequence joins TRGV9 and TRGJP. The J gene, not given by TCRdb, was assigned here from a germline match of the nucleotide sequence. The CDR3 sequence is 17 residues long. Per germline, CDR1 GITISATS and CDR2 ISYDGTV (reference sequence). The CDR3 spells CASWEDSQELGKKIKVF. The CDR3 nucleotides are TGTGCCTCGTGGGAGGACTCTCAAGAGTTGGGCAAAAAAATCAAGGTATTT.

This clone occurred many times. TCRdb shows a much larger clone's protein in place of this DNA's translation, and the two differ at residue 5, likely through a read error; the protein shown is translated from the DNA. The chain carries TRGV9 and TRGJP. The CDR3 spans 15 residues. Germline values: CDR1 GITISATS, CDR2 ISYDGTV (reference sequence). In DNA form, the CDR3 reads TGTGCCTTGTGGAAGGTGGAGTTGGGCAAAAAAATCAAGGTATTT. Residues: CALWKVELGKKIKVF.

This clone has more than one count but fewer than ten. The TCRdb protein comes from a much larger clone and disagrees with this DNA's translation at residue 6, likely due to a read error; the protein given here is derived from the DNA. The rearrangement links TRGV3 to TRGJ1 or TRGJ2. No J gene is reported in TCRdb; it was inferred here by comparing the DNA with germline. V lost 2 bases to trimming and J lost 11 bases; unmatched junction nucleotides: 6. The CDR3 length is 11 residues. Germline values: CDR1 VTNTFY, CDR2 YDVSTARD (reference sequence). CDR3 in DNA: TGTGCCACCTGGGACACGCGTGAGAAACTCTTT. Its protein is CATWDTREKLF.

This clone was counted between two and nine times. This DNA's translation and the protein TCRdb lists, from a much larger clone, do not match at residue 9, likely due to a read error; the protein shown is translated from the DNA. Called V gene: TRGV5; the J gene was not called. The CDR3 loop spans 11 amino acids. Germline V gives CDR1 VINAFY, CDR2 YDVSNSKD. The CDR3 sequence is CATPLSYKRLF. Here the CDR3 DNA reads TGTGCCACCCCATTATCTTATAAGAGACTCTTT.

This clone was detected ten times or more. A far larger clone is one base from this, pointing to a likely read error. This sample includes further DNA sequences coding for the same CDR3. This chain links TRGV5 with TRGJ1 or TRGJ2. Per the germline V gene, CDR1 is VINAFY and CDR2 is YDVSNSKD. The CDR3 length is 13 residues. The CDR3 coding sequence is TGCGCCACCTGGGACAGGCCGTGTTATAAGAAACTCTTT. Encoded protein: CATWDRPCYKKLF.

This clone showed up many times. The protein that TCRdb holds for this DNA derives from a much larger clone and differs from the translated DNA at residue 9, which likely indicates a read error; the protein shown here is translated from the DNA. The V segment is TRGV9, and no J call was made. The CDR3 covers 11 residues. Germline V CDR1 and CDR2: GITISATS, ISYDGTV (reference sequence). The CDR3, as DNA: TGTGCCTTGTGGGAGGTACCTAAGGAACTCTTT. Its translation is CALWEVPKELF.

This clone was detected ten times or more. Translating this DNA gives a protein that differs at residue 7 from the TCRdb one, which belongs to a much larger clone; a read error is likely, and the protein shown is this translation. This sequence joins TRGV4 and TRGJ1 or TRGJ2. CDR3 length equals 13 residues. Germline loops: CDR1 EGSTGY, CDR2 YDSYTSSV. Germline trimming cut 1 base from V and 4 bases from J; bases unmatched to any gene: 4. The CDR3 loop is CATWDGYYYKKLF. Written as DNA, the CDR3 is TGTGCCACCTGGGATGGATACTATTATAAGAAACTCTTT.